Here is one T cell receptor (beta chain) with its context. Its antigen is not known. These data come from a study of OX40 agonist ivuxolimab in advanced cancers. General study points: Among the nonresponders, some also had low normalized T-cell clonal expansion.

V lost 2 bases to trimming and J lost 8 bases; unmatched junction nucleotides: 8. The germline CDR1 and CDR2 sequences are SGHDT and YYEEEE. CDR3 size: 15 residues. Profiling relied on immunoSEQ multiplex PCR, and the TCRdb table lists in-frame clones only, not all of them. This table holds roughly 53,000 clones, about four fifths found once. This sequence originates from an adult with an advanced solid tumor such as melanoma, head and neck, liver or kidney cancer. The chain carries TRBV5-6 and TRBJ1-4; 8 bases align to TRBD1. Specimen: CD4+ or CD8+ T cells sorted from blood, collected in a trial of the OX40 agonist ivuxolimab. The CDR3 sequence is CASSFLDRAQEKLFF. The CDR3 coding sequence is TGTGCCAGCAGCTTTTTGGACAGGGCTCAAGAAAAACTGTTTTTT.